This T cell receptor (beta chain) was recovered during a study of vaccination effects on CD4 cells after COVID-19. Turning to the study itself: Post-vaccine draws lagged the second dose by a median of 72 days.

Findings and caveats of the study: Marked clonal contraction of both clone types appeared late after vaccination.

This clone was counted a few times. Its antigen is as yet unknown. Germline V gene data show CDR1 as KGHDR and CDR2 as SFDVKD. The CDR3 spans 14 residues. Trimming removed 4 bases at V and 7 bases at J, with 13 bases between. Using viral peptide pools, the ViraFEST assay grew out antigen-specific CD4+ T cells prior to sequencing. When roughly eleven days of culture had elapsed, CD4+ T cells were isolated. As their vaccination, participants received two doses of either BNT162b2 or mRNA-1273. Vaccinated participants had no history of SARS-CoV-2 infection and tested negative for nucleocapsid antibodies. Fresh IL-2-containing medium replaced half the medium on days 3 and 7. Only in-frame clones appear in the TCRdb table, and some are missing; sequencing was by immunoSEQ multiplex PCR. The sample shows tens of thousands of clones, about 74% of them seen only once.

This sample comprised CD4+ T cells from PBMCs cultured with HCoV-229E spike peptides, obtained after COVID-19 vaccination. The J gene is TRBJ1-5, the V gene TRBV24-1; TRBD1 is a possible D gene (6 bases). This clonotype was obtained from a human donor who received a COVID-19 vaccine. The CDR3 nucleotides are TGTGCCACCAGTGAACAGGGTGTACGACAGCCCCAGCATTTT. This codes for CATSEQGVRQPQHF.